This is a list of T cell receptor beta chains from one sample in a study of blood T cell repertoires in COVID-19. Only in-frame clones appear in the TCRdb table, and some are missing; sequencing was by immunoSEQ multiplex PCR. This table holds 120,000 or so clones, approximately 90% found once. Material for sequencing was peripheral blood. These receptors all stem from a woman aged 50 to 60 with acute or convalescent COVID-19. Both conserved end residues are part of each CDR3. The D gene is left open where the match is weak. Rows may omit the clone size; those that give it use once, few, many or a size class.

V gene	J gene	clone size	D gene	CDR3 protein	CDR3 DNA
TRBV6-5	TRBJ1-5	NA	TRBD1	CASSRDSHNQPQHF	TGTGCCAGCAGCCGGGACAGCCACAATCAGCCCCAGCATTTT
TRBV6-2/TRBV6-3	TRBJ1-4	NA	TRBD1	CASSTGGAPEKLFF	TGTGCCAGCAGTACAGGGGGCGCCCCGGAAAAACTGTTTTTT
TRBV13	TRBJ2-1	NA	TRBD1	CASSGQGRDNEQFF	TGTGCCAGCAGCGGACAGGGGAGGGACAATGAGCAGTTCTTC
TRBV11-2	TRBJ2-2	NA	NA	CASSARLYTGELFF	TGTGCCAGCAGCGCACGACTATACACCGGGGAGCTGTTTTTT
TRBV19	TRBJ2-3	once	TRBD2	CASSFLRGGDTQYF	TGTGCCAGTAGTTTCCTAAGGGGAGGGGATACGCAGTATTTT
TRBV12-3/TRBV12-4	TRBJ2-7	NA	NA	CASSFRDTYEQYF	TGTGCCAGCAGTTTTCGGGATACCTACGAGCAGTACTTC
TRBV18	TRBJ2-7	NA	TRBD1	CASSRGQGRILAYEQYF	TGTGCCAGCTCACGGGGACAGGGGCGGATTCTGGCCTACGAGCAGTACTTC
TRBV18	TRBJ1-2	NA	TRBD1	CASWAGQDYGYTF	TGTGCCAGCTGGGCCGGACAGGACTATGGCTACACCTTC
TRBV19	TRBJ1-1	NA	NA	CATRGAVEAFF	TGTGCCACCCGAGGCGCTGTTGAAGCTTTCTTT
TRBV11-2	TRBJ1-3	NA	TRBD1	CASSLAGGSGNTIYF	TGTGCCAGCAGCTTGGCAGGGGGCTCTGGAAACACCATATATTTT
TRBV10-3	TRBJ2-3	NA	TRBD2	CAISEGLAGSTDTQYF	TGTGCCATCAGTGAGGGACTAGCGGGGAGCACAGATACGCAGTATTTT
TRBV10-3	TRBJ2-3	NA	NA	CAISPGEATDTQYF	TGTGCCATCAGTCCCGGAGAGGCTACAGATACGCAGTATTTT
TRBV7-6	TRBJ1-1	NA	NA	CASSLIGGTEAFF	TGTGCCAGCAGCTTAATTGGCGGCACTGAAGCTTTCTTT
TRBV11-3	TRBJ2-1	NA	TRBD1	CASSPSPDRVHEQFF	TGTGCCAGCAGCCCATCCCCAGACAGGGTCCATGAGCAGTTCTTC
TRBV20-1	TRBJ1-1	NA	NA	CSARPGWEAFF	TGCAGTGCTAGACCGGGGTGGGAAGCTTTCTTT
TRBV6-5	TRBJ2-5	NA	NA	CASSYRREETQYF	TGTGCCAGCAGTTACCGCAGGGAAGAGACCCAGTACTTC
TRBV27	TRBJ2-5	NA	NA	CASSFGGRQETQYF	TGTGCCAGCAGTTTCGGAGGGAGACAAGAGACCCAGTACTTC
TRBV7-2	TRBJ2-4	once	NA	CASSLDGYSQYF	TGTGCCAGCAGCTTAGACGGGTATTCTCAGTACTTC
TRBV9	TRBJ2-3	NA	NA	CASSTNRDGFADTQYF	TGTGCCAGCAGCACAAACAGGGATGGGTTTGCAGATACGCAGTATTTT
TRBV27	TRBJ1-6	NA	NA	CASSLSSRGYNSPLHF	TGTGCCAGCAGTTTATCCTCTAGGGGCTATAATTCACCCCTCCACTTT
TRBV12-3/TRBV12-4	TRBJ2-5	NA	NA	CASSGTGSETQYF	TGTGCCAGCAGTGGTACAGGGAGCGAGACCCAGTACTTC
TRBV30	TRBJ2-7	once	TRBD1	CAWRFSDRGPYEQYF	TGTGCCTGGAGGTTTAGCGACAGGGGACCCTACGAGCAGTACTTC
TRBV7-9	TRBJ1-4	NA	NA	CASSRVIGKEKLFF	TGTGCCAGCAGTCGGGTGATCGGAAAGGAAAAACTGTTTTTT
TRBV24-1	TRBJ1-2	NA	NA	CACGGGDYGYTF	TGTGCCTGTGGGGGGGGCGACTATGGCTACACCTTC
TRBV5-8	TRBJ1-6	NA	TRBD1	CASSLGDRGTSPLHF	TGTGCCAGCAGCTTGGGTGACAGGGGAACTTCACCCCTCCACTTT
TRBV11-2	TRBJ2-7	NA	TRBD2	CASSRDYLSSYEQYF	TGTGCCAGCAGCCGGGACTACCTGAGTTCCTACGAGCAGTACTTC
TRBV5-5	TRBJ1-3	once	NA	CASSLTGGGGNTIYF	TGTGCCAGCAGCTTGACGGGGGGCGGTGGAAACACCATATATTTT
TRBV19	TRBJ1-6	NA	NA	CASSKFLTGKFNSPLHF	TGTGCCAGTAGTAAATTTCTAACAGGGAAGTTCAATTCACCCCTCCACTTT
TRBV2	TRBJ2-7	NA	TRBD1	CASSPTGQGPSEQYF	TGTGCCAGCAGTCCAACGGGACAGGGGCCCTCGGAGCAGTACTTC
TRBV6-6	TRBJ2-2	NA	NA	CASSPRVNLGNTGELFF	TGTGCCAGCAGTCCCCGGGTCAATCTGGGGAACACCGGGGAGCTGTTTTTT
TRBV5-6	TRBJ1-3	few	NA	CASSSGNSGNTIYF	TGTGCCAGCAGCTCGGGGAACTCTGGAAACACCATATATTTT
TRBV9	TRBJ1-3	few	TRBD1	CASSVAEGARGNTIYF	TGTGCCAGCAGCGTAGCTGAGGGGGCTCGAGGAAACACCATATATTTT
TRBV6-5	TRBJ2-7	NA	NA	CASKDTLYEQYF	TGTGCCAGCAAGGACACCCTCTACGAGCAGTACTTC
TRBV5-4	TRBJ2-5	NA	TRBD2	CASSAETSGGAETQYF	TGTGCCAGCAGCGCGGAGACTAGCGGGGGGGCAGAGACCCAGTACTTC
TRBV12-3/TRBV12-4	TRBJ1-5	NA	NA	CASSPESNQPQHF	TGTGCCAGCAGCCCCGAGAGCAATCAGCCCCAGCATTTT
TRBV18	TRBJ2-7	once	NA	CASSLSSYEQYF	TGTGCCAGCTCCCTCTCTTCCTACGAGCAGTACTTC
TRBV2	TRBJ2-1	NA	TRBD2	CASRGTSGDRYNEQFF	TGTGCCAGCAGAGGGACTAGCGGGGACCGATACAATGAGCAGTTCTTC
TRBV7-9	TRBJ1-1	few	NA	CASSLPRSGSTEAFF	TGTGCCAGCAGCTTGCCCCGCTCGGGGAGCACTGAAGCTTTCTTT
TRBV24-1	TRBJ1-1	NA	TRBD1	CATSDHQGVGTEAFF	TGTGCCACCAGTGACCATCAGGGGGTTGGGACTGAAGCTTTCTTT
TRBV7-8	TRBJ1-1	NA	NA	CASSARGGAMNTEAFF	TGTGCCAGCAGCGCGCGTGGGGGGGCGATGAACACTGAAGCTTTCTTT
TRBV5-1	TRBJ1-1	NA	TRBD1	CASSLIPGQEFEAFF	TGCGCCAGCAGCTTGATACCGGGACAGGAGTTTGAAGCTTTCTTT
TRBV6-2/TRBV6-3	TRBJ2-7	NA	NA	CASSLWAGSSYEQYF	TGTGCCAGCAGTTTGTGGGCGGGGAGCTCCTACGAGCAGTACTTC